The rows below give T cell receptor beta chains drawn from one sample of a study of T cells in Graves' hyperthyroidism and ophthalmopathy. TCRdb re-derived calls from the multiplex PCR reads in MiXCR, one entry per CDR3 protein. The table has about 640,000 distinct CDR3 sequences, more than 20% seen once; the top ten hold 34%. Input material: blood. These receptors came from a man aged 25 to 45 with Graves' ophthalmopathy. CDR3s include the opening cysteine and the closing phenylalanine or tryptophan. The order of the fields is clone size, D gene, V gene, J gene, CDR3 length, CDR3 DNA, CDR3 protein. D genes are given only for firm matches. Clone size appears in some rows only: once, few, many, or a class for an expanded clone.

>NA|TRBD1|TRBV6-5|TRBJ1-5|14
TGTGCCAGCAGTTACTCGGACAGGGTTCAGCCCCAGCATTTT
CASSYSDRVQPQHF
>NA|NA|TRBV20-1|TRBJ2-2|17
TGCAGTGCTAGCCCGCTAGCTGTTCGAATGGGGGCCGGGGAGCTGTTTTTT
CSASPLAVRMGAGELFF
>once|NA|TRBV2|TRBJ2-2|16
TGTGCCAGCAGTGAAAGGGGGTGGAGGGACACCGGGGAGCTGTTTTTT
CASSERGWRDTGELFF
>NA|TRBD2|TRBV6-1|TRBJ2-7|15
TGTGCCAGCAGTGAAGCCACAGCGGGAGTCTACGAGCAGTACTTC
CASSEATAGVYEQYF
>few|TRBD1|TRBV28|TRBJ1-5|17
TGTGCCAGCAGCCTAGGGACAGGGGGTAATAGCAATCAGCCCCAGCATTTT
CASSLGTGGNSNQPQHF
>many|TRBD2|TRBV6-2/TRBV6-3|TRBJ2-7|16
TGTGCCAGCGTACAGCCTGGCGGACTAGCGGACTACGAGCAGTACTTC
CASVQPGGLADYEQYF
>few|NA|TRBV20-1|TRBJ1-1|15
TGCAGTGCTAGAGGGAACAGGGTCATGAACACTGAAGCTTTCTTT
CSARGNRVMNTEAFF
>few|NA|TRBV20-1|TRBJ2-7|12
TGCAGTGCTAGAGCGAATTCCTACGAGCAGTACTTC
CSARANSYEQYF
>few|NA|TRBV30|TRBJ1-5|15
TGTGCCTGGAGTGTGGGGGCATATAGCAATCAGCCCCAGCATTTT
CAWSVGAYSNQPQHF
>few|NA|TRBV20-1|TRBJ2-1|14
TGCAGTACCCACGGGGCAACCTCCTACAATGAGCAGTTCTTC
CSTHGATSYNEQFF
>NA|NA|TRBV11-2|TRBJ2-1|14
TGTGCCAGCAGCCTCCTAGCAAGATCCGATGAGCAGTTCTTC
CASSLLARSDEQFF
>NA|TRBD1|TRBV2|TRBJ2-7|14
TGTGCCAGCAGTGAAGGGGACAGGGACTACGGGCAGTACTTC
CASSEGDRDYGQYF
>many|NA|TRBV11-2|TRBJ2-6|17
TGTGCCAGCAGCTTTCTTACAGGGACCTCTGGGGCCAACGTCCTGACTTTC
CASSFLTGTSGANVLTF
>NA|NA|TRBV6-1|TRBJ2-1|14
TGTGCCAGCAGTGAAGTAAGGAGCAACAATGAGCAGTTCTTC
CASSEVRSNNEQFF
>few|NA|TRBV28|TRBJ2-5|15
TGTGCCAGCAGTTTTGGCAGGTTGGAGGAAAAGACCCAGTACTTC
CASSFGRLEEKTQYF
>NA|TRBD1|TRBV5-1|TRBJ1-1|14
TGCGCCAGCAGATGGGACAGGGAGGGGTCTGAAGCTTTCTTT
CASRWDREGSEAFF
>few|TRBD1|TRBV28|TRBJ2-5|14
TGTGCCAGCAGTTGGGACAGGGACCAAGAGACCCAGTACTTC
CASSWDRDQETQYF
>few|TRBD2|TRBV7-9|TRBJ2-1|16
TGTGCCAGCAGCTCCCCTGGGGGACTAGTCTACAATGAGCAGTTCTTC
CASSSPGGLVYNEQFF
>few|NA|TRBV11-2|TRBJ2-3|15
TGTGCCAGCAGCTTTTCTCTTACGAGCACAGATACGCAGTATTTT
CASSFSLTSTDTQYF
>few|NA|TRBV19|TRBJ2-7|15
TGTGCCAGTAGTCCCTCGAACGGCTACTCCTACGAGCAGTACTTC
CASSPSNGYSYEQYF
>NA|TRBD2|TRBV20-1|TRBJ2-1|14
TGCAGTGCTAGTACCGGGACTAGCGTCAATGAGCAGTTCTTC
CSASTGTSVNEQFF
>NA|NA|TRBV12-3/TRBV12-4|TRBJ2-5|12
TGTGCCAGCAGAAGAAACCAAGAGACCCAGTACTTC
CASRRNQETQYF
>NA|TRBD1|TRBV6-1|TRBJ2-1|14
TGTGCCAGCAGTGCATTGGGACAGGGGTATGAGCAGTTCTTC
CASSALGQGYEQFF
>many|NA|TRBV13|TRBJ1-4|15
TGTGCCAGCAGCCGTGGCACGGCAACTAATGAAAAACTGTTTTTT
CASSRGTATNEKLFF
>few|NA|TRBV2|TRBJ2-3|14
TGTGCCAGCACCGAGGGTCCAGGCACAGATACGCAGTATTTT
CASTEGPGTDTQYF
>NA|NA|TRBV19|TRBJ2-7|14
TGTGCCAGTAGTATAGGAGGCAACTCCTACGAGCAGTACTTC
CASSIGGNSYEQYF
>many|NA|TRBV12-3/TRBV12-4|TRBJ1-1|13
TGTGCCAGCAGAAGTAATCTTTGGACTGAAGCTTTCTTT
CASRSNLWTEAFF
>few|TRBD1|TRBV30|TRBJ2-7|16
TGTGCCTGGAGTGGAGGGACAGGGGATAGCTCCTACGAGCAGTACTTC
CAWSGGTGDSSYEQYF
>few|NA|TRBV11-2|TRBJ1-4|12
TGTGCCAGCAGCTTAGCTGGATCAAAACTGTTTTTT
CASSLAGSKLFF
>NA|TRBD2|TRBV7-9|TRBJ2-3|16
TGTGCCAGCAGCAAAGGACTAGCGGGAGGGCCAGATACGCAGTATTTT
CASSKGLAGGPDTQYF
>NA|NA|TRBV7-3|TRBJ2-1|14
TGTGCCAGCAGCCCCCGGGGTTGGGGCAATGAGCAGTTCTTC
CASSPRGWGNEQFF
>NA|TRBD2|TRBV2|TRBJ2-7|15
TGTGCCAGCAGCAATTCGGGACTACCTGCCTACGAGCAGTACTTC
CASSNSGLPAYEQYF
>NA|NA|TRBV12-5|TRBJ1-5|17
TGTGCTAGTGGTTGCCTGAAAGGGTTGAAAAGCAATCAGCCCCAGCATTTT
CASGCLKGLKSNQPQHF
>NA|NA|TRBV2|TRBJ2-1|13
TGTGCCAGCAGTGAGGACCCCGTCAATGAGCAGTTCTTC
CASSEDPVNEQFF
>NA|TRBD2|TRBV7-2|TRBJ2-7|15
TGTGCCAGCAGCTTAGGGAGCGGGAGTGTCTACGAGCAGTACTTC
CASSLGSGSVYEQYF
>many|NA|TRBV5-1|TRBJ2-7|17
TGCGCCAGCAGCCCGACGACAGGCACAGTCGGGACCTACGAGCAGTACTTC
CASSPTTGTVGTYEQYF
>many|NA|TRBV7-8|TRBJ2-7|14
TGTGCCAGCAGCTTAGGGGGTAAGGACTACGAGCAGTACTTC
CASSLGGKDYEQYF
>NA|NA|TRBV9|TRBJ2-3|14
TGTGCCAGCAGCGTAGGCTGGAGCACAGATACGCAGTATTTT
CASSVGWSTDTQYF
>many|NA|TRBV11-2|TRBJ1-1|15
TGTGCCAGCAGCTTAGGGAATGGGAGGGCGGCTGAAGCTTTCTTT
CASSLGNGRAAEAFF
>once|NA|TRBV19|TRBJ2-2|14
TGTGCCAGTAGTAGCCAGGCGAACACCGGGGAGCTGTTTTTT
CASSSQANTGELFF
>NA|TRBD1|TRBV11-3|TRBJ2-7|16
TGTGCCAGCAGCTCTGGGACCCGGACAGGGGACTACGAGCAGTACTTC
CASSSGTRTGDYEQYF
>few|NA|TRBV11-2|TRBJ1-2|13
TGTGCCAGCAGCTTGCAGGAATCGACTGGCTACACCTTC
CASSLQESTGYTF
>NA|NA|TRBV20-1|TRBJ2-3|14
TGCAGTGCTAGCGACAGTCCTAGCACAGATACGCAGTATTTT
CSASDSPSTDTQYF
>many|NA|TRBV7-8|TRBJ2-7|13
TGTGCCAGCAGCCCACGGACAGATTACGAGCAGTACTTC
CASSPRTDYEQYF
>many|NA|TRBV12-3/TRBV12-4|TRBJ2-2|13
TGTGCCAGCAGTAGACAGAGCACCGGGGAGCTGTTTTTT
CASSRQSTGELFF
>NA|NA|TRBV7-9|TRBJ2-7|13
TGTGCCAGCAGCCCGCCCCGATTTGGCGAGCAGTACTTC
CASSPPRFGEQYF
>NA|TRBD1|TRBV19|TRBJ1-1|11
TGTGCCAGTAGGCAGGGGGCGCGGGCTTTCTTT
CASRQGARAFF
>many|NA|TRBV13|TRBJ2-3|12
TGTGCCAGCAGCTTCATAGCAGATACGCAGTATTTT
CASSFIADTQYF
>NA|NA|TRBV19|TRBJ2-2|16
TGTGCCAGTAGTATTGGCTCCGGGTCTACTGCCGGGGAGCTGTTTTTT
CASSIGSGSTAGELFF
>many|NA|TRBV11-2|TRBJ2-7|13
TGTGCCAGCAGCCTCCCGGAGGCCTACGAGCAGTACTTC
CASSLPEAYEQYF
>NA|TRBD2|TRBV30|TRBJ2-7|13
TGTGCCTGGAAGCTAGCGGGAGCCTACGAGCAGTACTTC
CAWKLAGAYEQYF
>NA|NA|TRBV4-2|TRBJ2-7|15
TGTGCCAGCAGCCATTTGTCGGGCAGGGGCGACGAGCAGTACTTC
CASSHLSGRGDEQYF
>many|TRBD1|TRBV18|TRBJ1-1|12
TGTGCCAGCTCACCGGGACAGAATGAAGCTTTCTTT
CASSPGQNEAFF